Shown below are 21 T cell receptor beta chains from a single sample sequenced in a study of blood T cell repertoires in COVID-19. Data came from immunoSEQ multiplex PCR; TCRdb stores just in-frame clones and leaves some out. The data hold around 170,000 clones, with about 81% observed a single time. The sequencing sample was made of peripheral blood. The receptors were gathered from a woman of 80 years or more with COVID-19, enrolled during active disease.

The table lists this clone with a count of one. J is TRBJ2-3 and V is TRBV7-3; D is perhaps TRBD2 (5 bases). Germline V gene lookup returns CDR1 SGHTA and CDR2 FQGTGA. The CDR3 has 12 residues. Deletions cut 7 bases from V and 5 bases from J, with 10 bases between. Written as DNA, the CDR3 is TGTGCCAGCACCACGGCGGGAGATACGCAGTATTTT. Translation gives CASTTAGDTQYF.

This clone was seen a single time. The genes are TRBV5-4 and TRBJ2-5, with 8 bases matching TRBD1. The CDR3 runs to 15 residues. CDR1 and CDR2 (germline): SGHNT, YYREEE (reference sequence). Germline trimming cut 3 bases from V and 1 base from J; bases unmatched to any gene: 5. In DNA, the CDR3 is TGTGCCAGCAGCTCGCGGACAGGGACCCAAGAGACCCAGTACTTC. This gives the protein CASSSRTGTQETQYF.

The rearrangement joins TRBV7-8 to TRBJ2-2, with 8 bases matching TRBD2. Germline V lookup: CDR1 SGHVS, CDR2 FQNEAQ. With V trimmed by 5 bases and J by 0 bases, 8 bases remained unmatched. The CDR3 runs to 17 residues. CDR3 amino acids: CASSPRAGRANTGELFF. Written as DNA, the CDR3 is TGTGCCAGCAGCCCCCGCGCCGGGAGGGCGAACACCGGGGAGCTGTTTTTT.

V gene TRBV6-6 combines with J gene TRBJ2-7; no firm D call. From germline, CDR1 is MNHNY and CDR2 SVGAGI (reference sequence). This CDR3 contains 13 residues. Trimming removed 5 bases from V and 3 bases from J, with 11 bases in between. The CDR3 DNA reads TGTGCCAGCAGTCAAGCGAAGAACTACGAGCAGTACTTC. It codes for CASSQAKNYEQYF.

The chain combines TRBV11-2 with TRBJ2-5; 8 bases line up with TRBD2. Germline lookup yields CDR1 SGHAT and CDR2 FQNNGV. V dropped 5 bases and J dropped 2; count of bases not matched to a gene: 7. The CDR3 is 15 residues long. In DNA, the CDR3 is TGTGCCAGCAGCCCTCTTAGCGGGATACAAGAGACCCAGTACTTC. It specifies CASSPLSGIQETQYF.

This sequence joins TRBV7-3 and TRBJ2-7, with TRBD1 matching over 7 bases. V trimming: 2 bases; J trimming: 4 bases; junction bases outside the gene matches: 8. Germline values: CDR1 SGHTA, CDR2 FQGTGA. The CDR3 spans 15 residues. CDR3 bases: TGTGCCAGCAGCTTATTTAAGGGGGCGGGTTACGAGCAGTACTTC. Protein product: CASSLFKGAGYEQYF.

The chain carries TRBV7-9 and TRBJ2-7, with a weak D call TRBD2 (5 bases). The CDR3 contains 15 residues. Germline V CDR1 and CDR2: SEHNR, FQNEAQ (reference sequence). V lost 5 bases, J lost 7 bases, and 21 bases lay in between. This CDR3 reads CASSRNLGPTGEQYF. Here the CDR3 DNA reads TGTGCCAGCAGCAGAAATCTAGGTCCCACGGGAGAGCAGTACTTC. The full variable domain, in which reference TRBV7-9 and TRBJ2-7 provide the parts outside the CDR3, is DTGVSQNPRHKITKRGQNVTFRCDPISEHNRLYWYRQTLGQGPEFLTYFQNEAQLEKSRLLSDRFSAERPKGSFSTLEIQRTEQGDSAMYLCASSRNLGPTGEQYFGPGTRLTVT.

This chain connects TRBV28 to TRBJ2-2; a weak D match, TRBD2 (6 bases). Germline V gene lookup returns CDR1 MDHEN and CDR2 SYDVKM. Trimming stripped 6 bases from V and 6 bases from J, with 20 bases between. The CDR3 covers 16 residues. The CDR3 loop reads CASSQLADPNPGELFF. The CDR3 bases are TGTGCCAGCAGCCAACTAGCCGACCCAAACCCCGGGGAGCTGTTTTTT.

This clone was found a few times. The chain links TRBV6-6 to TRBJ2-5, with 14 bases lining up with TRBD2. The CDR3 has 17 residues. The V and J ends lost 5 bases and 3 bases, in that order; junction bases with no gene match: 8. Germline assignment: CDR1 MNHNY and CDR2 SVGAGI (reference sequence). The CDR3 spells CASSHRTGLAGEETQYF. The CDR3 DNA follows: TGTGCCAGCAGTCACAGAACGGGACTAGCGGGAGAAGAGACCCAGTACTTC.

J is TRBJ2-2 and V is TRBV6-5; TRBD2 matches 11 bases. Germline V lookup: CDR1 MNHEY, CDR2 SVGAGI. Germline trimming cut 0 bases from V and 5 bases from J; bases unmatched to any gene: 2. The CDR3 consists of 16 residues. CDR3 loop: CASSYSSGGATGELFF. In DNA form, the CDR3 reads TGTGCCAGCAGTTACTCTAGCGGGGGGGCGACCGGGGAGCTGTTTTTT.

CDR3 region: CASRPIRQGAYEAFF. The CDR3, as DNA: TGTGCCAGCAGGCCAATACGACAGGGGGCTTATGAAGCTTTCTTT. This sequence joins TRBV27 and TRBJ1-1; 10 bases are a match to TRBD1. The CDR3 totals 15 residues. The trim removed 6 bases at V and 7 bases at J, leaving 11 bases unmatched. The V gene's germline CDR1 is MNHEY and CDR2 SMNVEV (reference sequence).

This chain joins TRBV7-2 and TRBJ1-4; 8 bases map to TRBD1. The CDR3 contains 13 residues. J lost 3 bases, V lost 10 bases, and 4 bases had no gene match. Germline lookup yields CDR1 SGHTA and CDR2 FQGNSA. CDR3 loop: CAITGGANEKLFF. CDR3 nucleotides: TGTGCCATTACAGGGGGGGCTAATGAAAAACTGTTTTTT.

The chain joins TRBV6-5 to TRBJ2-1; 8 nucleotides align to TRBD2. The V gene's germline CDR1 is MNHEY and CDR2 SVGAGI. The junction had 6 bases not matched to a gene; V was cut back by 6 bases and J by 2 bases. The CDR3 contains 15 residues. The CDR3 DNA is TGTGCCAGCAGCCCAGAAGCGGGGGCCTACAATGAGCAGTTCTTC. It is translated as CASSPEAGAYNEQFF.

Here the CDR3 DNA reads TGTGCCTGGAAAACGACAGGCAGATACGAGCAGTACTTC. As protein: CAWKTTGRYEQYF. V usage is TRBV30 and J usage is TRBJ2-7; D is perhaps TRBD1 (6 bases). V was clipped by 4 bases and J by 4 bases, with 14 bases between them. The CDR3 length is 13 residues. Germline V gene lookup returns CDR1 GTSNPN and CDR2 SVGIG (reference sequence).

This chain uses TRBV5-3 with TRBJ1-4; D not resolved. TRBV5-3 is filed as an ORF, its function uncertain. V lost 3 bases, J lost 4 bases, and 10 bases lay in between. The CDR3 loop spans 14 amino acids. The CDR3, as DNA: TGTGCCAGAAGCTCGCCCACCGGTAATGAAAAACTGTTTTTT. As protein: CARSSPTGNEKLFF.

CDR3 nucleotides: TGTGCCAGCAGCTTGGTACCAGCGGGGGAAGAGACCCAGTACTTC. This codes for CASSLVPAGEETQYF. This chain joins TRBV5-4 and TRBJ2-5; 8 bases map to TRBD2. The CDR3 spans 15 residues. The V gene's germline CDR1 is SGHNT and CDR2 YYREEE (reference sequence). With 0 bases clipped from V and 3 bases from J, the junction kept 4 bases outside the gene matches.

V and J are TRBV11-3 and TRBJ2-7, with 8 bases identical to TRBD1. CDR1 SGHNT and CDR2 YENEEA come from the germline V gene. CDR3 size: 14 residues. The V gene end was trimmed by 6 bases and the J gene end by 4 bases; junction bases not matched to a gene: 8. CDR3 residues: CASRGRRTGYEQYF. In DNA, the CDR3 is TGTGCCAGCAGGGGTAGGAGGACAGGGTACGAGCAGTACTTC.

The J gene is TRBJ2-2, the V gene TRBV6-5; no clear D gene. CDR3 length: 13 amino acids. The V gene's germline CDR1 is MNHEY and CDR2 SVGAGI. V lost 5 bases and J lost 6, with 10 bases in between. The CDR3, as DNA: TGTGCCAGCAGTCGCCTGCTAGCCGGGGAGCTGTTTTTT. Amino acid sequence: CASSRLLAGELFF.

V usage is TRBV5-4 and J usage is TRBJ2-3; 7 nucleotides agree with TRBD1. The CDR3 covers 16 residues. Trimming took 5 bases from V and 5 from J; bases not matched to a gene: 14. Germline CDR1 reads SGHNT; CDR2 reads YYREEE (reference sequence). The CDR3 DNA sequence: TGTGCCAGCAGTCTCCCCCGGACAGGTGGGGGAGATACGCAGTATTTT. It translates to CASSLPRTGGGDTQYF.

The CDR3 spells CASSLGGGKPQHF. The DNA for the CDR3 is TGTGCCAGCAGCTTAGGGGGGGGCAAGCCCCAGCATTTT. The V and J genes are TRBV7-6 and TRBJ1-5, with D maybe TRBD1 (6 bases). CDR1 SGHVS and CDR2 FNYEAQ come from the germline V gene. The germline V and J ends were trimmed by 1 base and 8 bases, with 9 bases remaining between them. The CDR3 contains 13 residues.

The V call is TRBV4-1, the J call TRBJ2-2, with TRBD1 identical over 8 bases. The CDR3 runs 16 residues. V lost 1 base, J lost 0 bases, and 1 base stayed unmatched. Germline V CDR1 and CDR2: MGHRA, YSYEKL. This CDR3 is CASSQAGQANTGELFF. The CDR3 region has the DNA TGCGCCAGCAGCCAAGCGGGACAGGCGAACACCGGGGAGCTGTTTTTT.